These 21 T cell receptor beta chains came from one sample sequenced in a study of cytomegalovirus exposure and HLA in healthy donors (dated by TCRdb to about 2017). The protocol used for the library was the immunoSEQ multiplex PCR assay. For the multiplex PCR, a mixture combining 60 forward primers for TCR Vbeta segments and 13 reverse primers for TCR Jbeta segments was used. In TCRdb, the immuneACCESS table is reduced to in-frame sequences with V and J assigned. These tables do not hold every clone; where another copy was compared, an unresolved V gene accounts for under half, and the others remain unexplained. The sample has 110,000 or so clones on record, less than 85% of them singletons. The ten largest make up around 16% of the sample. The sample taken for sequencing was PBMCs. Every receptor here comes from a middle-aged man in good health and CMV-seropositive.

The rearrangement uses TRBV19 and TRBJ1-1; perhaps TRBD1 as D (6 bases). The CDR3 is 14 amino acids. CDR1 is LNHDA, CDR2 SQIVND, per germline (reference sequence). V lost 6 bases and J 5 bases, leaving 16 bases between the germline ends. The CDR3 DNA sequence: TGTGCCAGTAGCCGGACAGTAGGGCTTACTGAAGCTTTCTTT. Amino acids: CASSRTVGLTEAFF.

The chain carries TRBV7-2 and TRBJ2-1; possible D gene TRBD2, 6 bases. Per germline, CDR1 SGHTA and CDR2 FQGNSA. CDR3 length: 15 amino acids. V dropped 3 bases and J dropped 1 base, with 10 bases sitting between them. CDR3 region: CASSFDGGSYNEQFF. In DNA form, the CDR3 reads TGTGCCAGCAGCTTCGACGGGGGTTCCTACAATGAGCAGTTCTTC.

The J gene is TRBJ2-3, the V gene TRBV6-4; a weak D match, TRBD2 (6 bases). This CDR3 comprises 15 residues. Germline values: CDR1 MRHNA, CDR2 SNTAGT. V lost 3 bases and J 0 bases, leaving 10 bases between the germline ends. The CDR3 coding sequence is TGTGCCAGCAGTGAGGGTAGCGGAAGCACAGATACGCAGTATTTT. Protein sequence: CASSEGSGSTDTQYF.

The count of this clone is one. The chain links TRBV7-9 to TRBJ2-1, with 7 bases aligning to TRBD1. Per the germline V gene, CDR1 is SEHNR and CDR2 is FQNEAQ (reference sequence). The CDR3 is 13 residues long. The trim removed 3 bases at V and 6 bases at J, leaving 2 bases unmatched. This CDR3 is CASSFPGGNEQFF. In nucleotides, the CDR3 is TGTGCCAGCAGCTTTCCAGGGGGCAATGAGCAGTTCTTC.

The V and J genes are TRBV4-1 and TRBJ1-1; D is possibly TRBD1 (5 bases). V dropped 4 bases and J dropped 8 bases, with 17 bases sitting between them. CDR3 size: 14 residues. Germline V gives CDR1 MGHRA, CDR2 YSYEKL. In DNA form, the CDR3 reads TGCGCCAGCAGCCCCCCATCTGTGGGACTCGAAGCTTTCTTT. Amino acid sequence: CASSPPSVGLEAFF.

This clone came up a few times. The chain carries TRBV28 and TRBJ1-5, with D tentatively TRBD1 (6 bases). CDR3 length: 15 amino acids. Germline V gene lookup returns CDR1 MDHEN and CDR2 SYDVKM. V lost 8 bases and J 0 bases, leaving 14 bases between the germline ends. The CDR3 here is CASGHRDPSNQPQHF. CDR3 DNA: TGTGCCAGCGGCCACAGGGACCCTAGCAATCAGCCCCAGCATTTT. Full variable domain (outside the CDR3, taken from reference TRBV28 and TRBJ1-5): DVKVTQSSRYLVKRTGEKVFLECVQDMDHENMFWYRQDPGLGLRLIYFSYDVKMKEKGDIPEGYSVSREKKERFSLILESASTNQTSMYLCASGHRDPSNQPQHFGDGTRLSIL.

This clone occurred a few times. The DNA for the CDR3 is TGTGCCGGCGGGGCCAGGGTGGCCTCTGGGGCCAACGTCCTGACTTTC. It is translated as CAGGARVASGANVLTF. This chain connects TRBV11-2 to TRBJ2-6; TRBD2 might be the D (6 bases). Trimming took off 11 bases at V and 0 bases at J, with 17 bases between the two ends. Germline V gene sequence: CDR1 SGHAT, CDR2 FQNNGV. The CDR3 is 16 amino acids.

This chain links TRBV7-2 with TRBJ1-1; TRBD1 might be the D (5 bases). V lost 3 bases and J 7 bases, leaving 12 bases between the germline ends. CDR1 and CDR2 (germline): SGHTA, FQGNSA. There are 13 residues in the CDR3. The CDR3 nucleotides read TGTGCCAGCAGCTTCCAGGGATCTGGTGAAGCTTTCTTT. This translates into CASSFQGSGEAFF.

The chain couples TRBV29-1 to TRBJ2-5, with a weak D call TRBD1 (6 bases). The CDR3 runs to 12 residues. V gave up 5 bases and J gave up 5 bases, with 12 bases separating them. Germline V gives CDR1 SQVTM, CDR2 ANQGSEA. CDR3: CSVYGQSETQYF. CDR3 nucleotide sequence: TGCAGCGTTTACGGACAGTCGGAGACCCAGTACTTC.

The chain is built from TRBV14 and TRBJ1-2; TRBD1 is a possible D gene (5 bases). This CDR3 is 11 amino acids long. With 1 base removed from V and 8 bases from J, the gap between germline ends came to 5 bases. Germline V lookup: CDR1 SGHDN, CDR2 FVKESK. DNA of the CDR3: TGTGCCAGCAGCCAAGGGGGCGGCTACACCTTC. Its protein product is CASSQGGGYTF.

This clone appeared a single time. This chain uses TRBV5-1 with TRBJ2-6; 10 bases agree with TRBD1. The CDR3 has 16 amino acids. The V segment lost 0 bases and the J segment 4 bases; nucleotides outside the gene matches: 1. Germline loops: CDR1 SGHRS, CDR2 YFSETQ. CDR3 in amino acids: CASSLGQGAGANVLTF. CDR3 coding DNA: TGCGCCAGCAGCTTGGGACAGGGGGCCGGGGCCAACGTCCTGACTTTC.

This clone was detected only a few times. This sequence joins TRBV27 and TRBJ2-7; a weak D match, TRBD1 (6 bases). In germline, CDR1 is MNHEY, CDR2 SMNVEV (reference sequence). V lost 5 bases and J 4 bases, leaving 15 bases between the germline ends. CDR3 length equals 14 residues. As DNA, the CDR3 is TGTGCCAGCAGTCCGGTCGTACAGGGTTACGAGCAGTACTTC. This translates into CASSPVVQGYEQYF.

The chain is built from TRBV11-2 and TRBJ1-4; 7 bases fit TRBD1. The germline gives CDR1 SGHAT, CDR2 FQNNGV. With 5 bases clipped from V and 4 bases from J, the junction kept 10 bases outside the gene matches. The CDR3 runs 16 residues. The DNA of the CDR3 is TGTGCCAGCAGCAATCTACGCGGGACAGATAATGAAAAACTGTTTTTT. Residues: CASSNLRGTDNEKLFF.

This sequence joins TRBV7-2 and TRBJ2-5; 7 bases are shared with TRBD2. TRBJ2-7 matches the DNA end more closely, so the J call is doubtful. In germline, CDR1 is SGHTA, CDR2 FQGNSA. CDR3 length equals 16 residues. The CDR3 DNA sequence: TGTGCCAGCAGCCGTGCCGGGGGGACGCTTTCCTACGAGCAGTACTTC. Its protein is CASSRAGGTLSYEQYF.

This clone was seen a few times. The CDR3 DNA sequence: TGTGCCAGTAGTATGGACCCGGGACAGGGAACTGAAGCTTTCTTT. It is translated as CASSMDPGQGTEAFF. V is TRBV19 and J is TRBJ1-1, with 9 positions matching TRBD1. The CDR3 extends over 15 amino acids. With 3 bases clipped from V and 5 bases from J, the junction kept 7 bases outside the gene matches. The germline gives CDR1 LNHDA, CDR2 SQIVND (reference sequence).

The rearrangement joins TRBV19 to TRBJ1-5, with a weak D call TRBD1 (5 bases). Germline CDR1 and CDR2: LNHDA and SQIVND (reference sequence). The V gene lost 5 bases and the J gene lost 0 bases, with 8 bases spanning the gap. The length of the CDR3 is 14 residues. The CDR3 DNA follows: TGTGCCAGTAGTGTCAGGGATAGCAATCAGCCCCAGCATTTT. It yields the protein CASSVRDSNQPQHF.

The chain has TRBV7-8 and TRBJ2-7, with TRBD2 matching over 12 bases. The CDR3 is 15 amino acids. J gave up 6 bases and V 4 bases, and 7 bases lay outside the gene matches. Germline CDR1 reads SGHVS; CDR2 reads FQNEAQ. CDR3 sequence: CASSSPGTSGFEQYF. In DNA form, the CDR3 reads TGTGCCAGCAGCTCCCCCGGGACTAGCGGGTTCGAGCAGTACTTC.

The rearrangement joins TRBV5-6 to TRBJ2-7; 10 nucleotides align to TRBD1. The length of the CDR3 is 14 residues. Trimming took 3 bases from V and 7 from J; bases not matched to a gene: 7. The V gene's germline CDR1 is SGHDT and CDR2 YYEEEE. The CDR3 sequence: CASSSDRGKGEQYF. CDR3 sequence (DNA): TGTGCCAGCAGCTCGGACAGGGGGAAAGGAGAGCAGTACTTC.

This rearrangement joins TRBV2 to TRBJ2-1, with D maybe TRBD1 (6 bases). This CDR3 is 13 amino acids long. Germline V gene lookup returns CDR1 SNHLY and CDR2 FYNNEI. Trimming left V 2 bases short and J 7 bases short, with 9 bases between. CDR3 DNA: TGTGCCAGCAGTGAACAGGGGAGTAATGAGCAGTTCTTC. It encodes CASSEQGSNEQFF.

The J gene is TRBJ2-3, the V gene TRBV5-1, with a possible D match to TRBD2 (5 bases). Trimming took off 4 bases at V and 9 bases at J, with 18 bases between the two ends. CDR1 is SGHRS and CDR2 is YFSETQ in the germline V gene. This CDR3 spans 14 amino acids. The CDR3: CASSRGSPDTTQYF. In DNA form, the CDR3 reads TGCGCCAGCAGCCGGGGTTCCCCAGATACGACGCAGTATTTT. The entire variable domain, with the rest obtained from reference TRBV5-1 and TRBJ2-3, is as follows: KAGVTQTPRYLIKTRGQQVTLSCSPISGHRSVSWYQQTPGQGLQFLFEYFSETQRNKGNFPGRFSGRQFSNSRSEMNVSTLELGDSALYLCASSRGSPDTTQYFGPGTRLTVL.

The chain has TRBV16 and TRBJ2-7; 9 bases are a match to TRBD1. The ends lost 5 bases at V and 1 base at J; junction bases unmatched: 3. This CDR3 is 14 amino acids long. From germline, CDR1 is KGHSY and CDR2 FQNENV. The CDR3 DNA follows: TGTGCCAGCAGCTTCGGGACAGGGTCCTACGAGCAGTACTTC. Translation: CASSFGTGSYEQYF.